This entry describes one T cell receptor beta chain. Its antigen is not known. The record originates from a study of cytomegalovirus exposure and HLA in healthy donors. This CDR3 has 15 residues. Germline V gene data show CDR1 as MGHRA and CDR2 as YSYEKL. The junction had 7 bases not matched to a gene; V was cut back by 4 bases and J by 4 bases. Regarding the study as a whole: Presence/absence analyses rested on an assumption that sequencing depth was roughly uniform across donors. In a later analysis, common viral pathogens appeared linked to several of the most significant clusters.

Primers for the PCR totalled 60 Vbeta and 13 Jbeta. TCRdb's table, derived via immunoSEQ multiplex PCR, lists solely in-frame clones and lacks some. This sample yields around 130,000 clones, of which approximately 74% are seen a single time; 6.6% belongs to the top ten. The sample consisted of PBMCs. This TCR was recovered from a man aged 35-49 years in good health and CMV-seropositive. The rearrangement joins TRBV4-1 to TRBJ2-5; 9 nucleotides match TRBD1. The DNA of the CDR3 is TGCGCCAGCAGCCTACCGGGACAGGGAGTAGAGACCCAGTACTTC. As protein: CASSLPGQGVETQYF.